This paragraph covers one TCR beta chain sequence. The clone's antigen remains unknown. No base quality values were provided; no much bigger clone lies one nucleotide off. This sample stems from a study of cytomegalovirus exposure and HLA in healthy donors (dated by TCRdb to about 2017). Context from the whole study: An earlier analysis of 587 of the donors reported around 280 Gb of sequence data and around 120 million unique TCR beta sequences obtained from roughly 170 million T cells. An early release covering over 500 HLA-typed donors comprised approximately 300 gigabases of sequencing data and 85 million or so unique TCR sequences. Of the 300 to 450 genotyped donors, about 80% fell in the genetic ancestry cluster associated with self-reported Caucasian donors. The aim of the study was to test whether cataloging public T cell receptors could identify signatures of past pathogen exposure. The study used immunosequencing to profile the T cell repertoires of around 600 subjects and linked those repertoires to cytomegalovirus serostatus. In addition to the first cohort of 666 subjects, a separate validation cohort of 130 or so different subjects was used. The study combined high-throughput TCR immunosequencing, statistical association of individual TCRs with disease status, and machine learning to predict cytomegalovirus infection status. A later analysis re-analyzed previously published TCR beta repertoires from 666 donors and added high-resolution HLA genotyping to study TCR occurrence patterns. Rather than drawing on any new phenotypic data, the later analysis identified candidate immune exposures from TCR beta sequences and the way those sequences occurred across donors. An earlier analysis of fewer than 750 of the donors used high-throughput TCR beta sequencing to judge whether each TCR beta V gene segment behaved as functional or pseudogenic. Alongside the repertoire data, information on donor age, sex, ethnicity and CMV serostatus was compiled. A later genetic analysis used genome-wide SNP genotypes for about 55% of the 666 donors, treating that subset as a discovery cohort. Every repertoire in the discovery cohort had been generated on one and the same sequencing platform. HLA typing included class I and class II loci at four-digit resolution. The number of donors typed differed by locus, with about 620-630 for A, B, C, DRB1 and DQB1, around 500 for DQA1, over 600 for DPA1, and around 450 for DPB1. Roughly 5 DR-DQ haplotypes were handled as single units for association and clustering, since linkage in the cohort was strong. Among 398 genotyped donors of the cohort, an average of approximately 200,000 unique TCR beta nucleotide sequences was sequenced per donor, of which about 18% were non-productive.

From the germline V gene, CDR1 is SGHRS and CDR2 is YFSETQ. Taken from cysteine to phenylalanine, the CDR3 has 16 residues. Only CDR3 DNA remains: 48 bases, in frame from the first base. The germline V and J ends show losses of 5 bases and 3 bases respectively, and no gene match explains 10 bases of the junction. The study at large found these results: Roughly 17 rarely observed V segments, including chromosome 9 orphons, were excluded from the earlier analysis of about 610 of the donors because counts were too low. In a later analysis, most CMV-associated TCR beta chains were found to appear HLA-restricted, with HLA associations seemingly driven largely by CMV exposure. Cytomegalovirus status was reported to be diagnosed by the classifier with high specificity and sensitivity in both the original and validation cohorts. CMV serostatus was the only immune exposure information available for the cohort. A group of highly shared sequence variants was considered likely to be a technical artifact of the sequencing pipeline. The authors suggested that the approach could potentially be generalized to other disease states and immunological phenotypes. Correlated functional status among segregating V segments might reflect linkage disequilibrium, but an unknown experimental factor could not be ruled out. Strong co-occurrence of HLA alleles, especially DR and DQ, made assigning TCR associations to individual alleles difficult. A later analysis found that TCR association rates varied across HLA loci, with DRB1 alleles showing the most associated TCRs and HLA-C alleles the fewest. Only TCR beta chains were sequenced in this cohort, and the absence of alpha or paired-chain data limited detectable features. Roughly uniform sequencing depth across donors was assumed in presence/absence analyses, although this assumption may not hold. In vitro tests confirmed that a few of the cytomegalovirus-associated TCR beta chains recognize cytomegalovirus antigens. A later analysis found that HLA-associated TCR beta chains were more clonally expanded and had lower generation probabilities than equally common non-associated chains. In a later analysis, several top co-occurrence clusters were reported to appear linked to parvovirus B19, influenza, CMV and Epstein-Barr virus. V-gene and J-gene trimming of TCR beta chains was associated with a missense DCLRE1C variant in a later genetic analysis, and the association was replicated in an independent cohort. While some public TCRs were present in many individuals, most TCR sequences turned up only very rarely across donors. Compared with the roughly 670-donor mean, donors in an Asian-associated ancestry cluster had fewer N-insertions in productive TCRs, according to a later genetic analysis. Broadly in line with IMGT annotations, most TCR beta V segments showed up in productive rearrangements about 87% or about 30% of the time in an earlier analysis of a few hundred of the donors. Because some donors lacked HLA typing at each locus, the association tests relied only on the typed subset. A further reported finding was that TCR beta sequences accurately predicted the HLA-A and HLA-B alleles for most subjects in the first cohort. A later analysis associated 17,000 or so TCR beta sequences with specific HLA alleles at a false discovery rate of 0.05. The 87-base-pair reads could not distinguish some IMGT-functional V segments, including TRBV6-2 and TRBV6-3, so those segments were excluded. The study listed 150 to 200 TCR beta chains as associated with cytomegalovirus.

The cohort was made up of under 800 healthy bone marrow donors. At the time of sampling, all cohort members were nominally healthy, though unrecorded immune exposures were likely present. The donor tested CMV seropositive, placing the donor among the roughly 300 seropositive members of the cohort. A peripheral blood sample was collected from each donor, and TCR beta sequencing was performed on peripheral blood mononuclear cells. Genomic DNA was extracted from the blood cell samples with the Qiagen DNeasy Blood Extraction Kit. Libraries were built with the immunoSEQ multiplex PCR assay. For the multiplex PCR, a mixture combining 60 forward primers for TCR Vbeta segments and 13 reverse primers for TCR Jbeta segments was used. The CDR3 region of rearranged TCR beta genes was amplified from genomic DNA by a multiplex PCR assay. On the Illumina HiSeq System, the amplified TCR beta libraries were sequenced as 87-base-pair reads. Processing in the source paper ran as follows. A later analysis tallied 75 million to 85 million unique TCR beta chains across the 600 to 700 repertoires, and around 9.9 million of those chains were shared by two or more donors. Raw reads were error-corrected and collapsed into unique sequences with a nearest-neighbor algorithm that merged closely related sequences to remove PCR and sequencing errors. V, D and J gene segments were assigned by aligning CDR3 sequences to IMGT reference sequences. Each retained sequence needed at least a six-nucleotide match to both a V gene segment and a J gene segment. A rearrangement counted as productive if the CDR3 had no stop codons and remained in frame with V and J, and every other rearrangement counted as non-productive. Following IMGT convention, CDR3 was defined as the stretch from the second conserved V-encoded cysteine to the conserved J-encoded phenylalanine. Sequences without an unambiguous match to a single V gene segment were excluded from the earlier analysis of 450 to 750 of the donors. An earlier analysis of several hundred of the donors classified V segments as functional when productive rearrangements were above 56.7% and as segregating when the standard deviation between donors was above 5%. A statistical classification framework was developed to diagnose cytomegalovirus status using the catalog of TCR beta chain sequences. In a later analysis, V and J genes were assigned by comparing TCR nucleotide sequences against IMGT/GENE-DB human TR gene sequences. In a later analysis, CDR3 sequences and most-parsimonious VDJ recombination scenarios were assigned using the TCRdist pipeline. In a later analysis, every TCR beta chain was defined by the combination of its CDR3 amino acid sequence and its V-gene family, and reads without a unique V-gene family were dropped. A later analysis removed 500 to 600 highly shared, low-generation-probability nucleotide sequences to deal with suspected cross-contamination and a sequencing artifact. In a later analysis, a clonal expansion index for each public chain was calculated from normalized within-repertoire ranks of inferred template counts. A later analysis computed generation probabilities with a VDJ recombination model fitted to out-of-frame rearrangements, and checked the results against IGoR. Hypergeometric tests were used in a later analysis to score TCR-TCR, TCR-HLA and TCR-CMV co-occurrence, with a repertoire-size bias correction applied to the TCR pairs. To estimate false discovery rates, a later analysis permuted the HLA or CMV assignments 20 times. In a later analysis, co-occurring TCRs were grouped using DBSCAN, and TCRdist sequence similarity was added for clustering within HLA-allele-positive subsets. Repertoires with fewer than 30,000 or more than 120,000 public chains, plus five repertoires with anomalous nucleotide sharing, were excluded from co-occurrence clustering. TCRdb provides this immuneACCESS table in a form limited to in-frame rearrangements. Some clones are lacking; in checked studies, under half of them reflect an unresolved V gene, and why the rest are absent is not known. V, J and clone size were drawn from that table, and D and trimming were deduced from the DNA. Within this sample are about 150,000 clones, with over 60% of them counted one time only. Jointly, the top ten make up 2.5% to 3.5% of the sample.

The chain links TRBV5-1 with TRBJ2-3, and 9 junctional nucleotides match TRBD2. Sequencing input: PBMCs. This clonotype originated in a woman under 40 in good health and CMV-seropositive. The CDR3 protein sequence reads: CASRPPIAGGTDTQYF. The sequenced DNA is TGCGCCAGCAGACCTCCCATCGCGGGAGGGACAGATACGCAGTATTTT.